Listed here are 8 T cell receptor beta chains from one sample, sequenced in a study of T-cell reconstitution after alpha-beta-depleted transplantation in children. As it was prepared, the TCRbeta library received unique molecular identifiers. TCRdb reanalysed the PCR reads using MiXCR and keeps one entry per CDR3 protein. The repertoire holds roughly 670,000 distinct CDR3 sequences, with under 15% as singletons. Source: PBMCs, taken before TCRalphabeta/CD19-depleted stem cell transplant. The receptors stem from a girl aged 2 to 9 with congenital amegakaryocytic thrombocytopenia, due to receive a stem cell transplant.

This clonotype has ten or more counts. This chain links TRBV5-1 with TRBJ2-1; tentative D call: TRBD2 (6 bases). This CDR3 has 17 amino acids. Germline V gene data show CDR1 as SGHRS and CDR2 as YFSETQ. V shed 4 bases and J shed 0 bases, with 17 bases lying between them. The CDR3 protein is CASSPSRDLLSYNEQFF. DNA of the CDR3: TGCGCCAGCAGCCCGTCGCGGGACCTACTCTCCTACAATGAGCAGTTCTTC.

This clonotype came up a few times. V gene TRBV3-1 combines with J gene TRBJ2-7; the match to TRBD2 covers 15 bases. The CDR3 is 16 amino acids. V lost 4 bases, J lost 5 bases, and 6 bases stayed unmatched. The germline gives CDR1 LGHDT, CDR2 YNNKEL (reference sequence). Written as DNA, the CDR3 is TGTGCCAGCAGCCCAATGGGACTAGCGGGGGGAGACGAGCAGTACTTC. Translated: CASSPMGLAGGDEQYF.

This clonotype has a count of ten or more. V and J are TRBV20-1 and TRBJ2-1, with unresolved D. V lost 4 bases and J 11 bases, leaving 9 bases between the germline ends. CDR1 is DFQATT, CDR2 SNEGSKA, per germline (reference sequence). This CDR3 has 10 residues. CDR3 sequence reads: CSAITAKQFF. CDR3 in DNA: TGCAGTGCTATAACAGCGAAGCAGTTCTTC.

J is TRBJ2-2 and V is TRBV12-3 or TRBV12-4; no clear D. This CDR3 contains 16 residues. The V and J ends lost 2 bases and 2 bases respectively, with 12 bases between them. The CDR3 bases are TGTGCCAGCAGTTTAAAACGGGTGGAAAACACCGGGGAGCTGTTTTTT. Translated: CASSLKRVENTGELFF.

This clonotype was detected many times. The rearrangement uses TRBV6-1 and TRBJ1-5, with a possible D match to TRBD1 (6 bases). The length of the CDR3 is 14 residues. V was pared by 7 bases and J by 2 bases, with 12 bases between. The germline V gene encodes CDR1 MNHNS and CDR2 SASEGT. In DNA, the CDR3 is TGTGCCAGCAATAACAGGGACGGCAATCAGCCCCAGCATTTT. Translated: CASNNRDGNQPQHF.

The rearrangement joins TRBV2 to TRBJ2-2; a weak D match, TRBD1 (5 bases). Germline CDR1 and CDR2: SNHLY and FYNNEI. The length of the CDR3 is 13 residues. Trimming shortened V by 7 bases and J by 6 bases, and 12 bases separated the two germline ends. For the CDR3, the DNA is TGTGCCAGCATCTCGACAGATTCCGGGGAGCTGTTTTTT. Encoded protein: CASISTDSGELFF.

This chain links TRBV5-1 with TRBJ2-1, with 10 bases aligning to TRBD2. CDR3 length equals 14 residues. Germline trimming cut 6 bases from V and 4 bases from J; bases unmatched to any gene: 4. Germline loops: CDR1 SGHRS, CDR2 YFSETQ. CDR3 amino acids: CASTAGGRYNEQFF. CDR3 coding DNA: TGCGCCAGCACAGCGGGAGGGCGGTACAATGAGCAGTTCTTC.

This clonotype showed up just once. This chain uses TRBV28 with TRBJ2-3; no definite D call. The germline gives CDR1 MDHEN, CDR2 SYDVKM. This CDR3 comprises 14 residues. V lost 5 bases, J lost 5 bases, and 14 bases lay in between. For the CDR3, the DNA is TGTGCCAGCAGTAGCCCCTGGAAGGAAGATACGCAGTATTTT. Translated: CASSSPWKEDTQYF.